This T cell receptor beta chain was observed in a study of OX40 agonist ivuxolimab in advanced cancers. This table comes from immunoSEQ multiplex PCR, and its TCRdb copy is limited to in-frame clones, with some not included. The sample includes some 68,000 clones, 85% to 90% of them seen just once. The CDR3 spans 13 residues. Germline assignment: CDR1 MNHNS and CDR2 SASEGT. V was clipped by 6 bases and J by 3 bases; unmatched bases: 2. The source of this sequence is an adult with an advanced solid tumor such as melanoma, head and neck, liver or kidney cancer. This chain joins TRBV6-1 and TRBJ2-7, with 10 bases lining up with TRBD1. This sample comprised CD4+ or CD8+ T cells sorted from blood, obtained in a trial of the OX40 agonist ivuxolimab. The CDR3 here is CASRDRGYYEQYF. CDR3 bases: TGTGCCAGCAGGGACAGGGGGTACTACGAGCAGTACTTC.